One and the same sample provided the 13 T cell receptor beta chains below, sequenced in a study of shared T cell receptors in the human thymus. The protocol was immunoSEQ multiplex PCR, while the TCRdb copy is restricted to in-frame clones and leaves out a portion. Here the sample spans roughly 660,000 clones, approximately 87% being singletons. In addition, the sample was reused for a study of human thymus T cells.

Sequenced material: thymocytes. The receptors were gathered from a boy in the first two years of life with a congenital heart defect.

In the case of this clone: Distinct nucleotide sequences in the sample also encode this CDR3. The chain employs TRBV6-5 and TRBJ1-2; D is uncertain. Trimming stripped 3 bases from V and 0 bases from J, with 8 bases between. The CDR3 sequence is 14 residues long. CDR1 and CDR2 (germline): MNHEY, SVGAGI. The CDR3 sequence is CASSYAASNYGYTF. CDR3 bases: TGTGCCAGCAGTTATGCGGCATCTAACTATGGCTACACCTTC.

The chain uses TRBV6-5 and TRBJ2-7, with 12 bases identical to TRBD1. This CDR3 has 16 amino acids. Germline trimming cut 0 bases from V and 3 bases from J; bases unmatched to any gene: 3. Germline-derived CDR1 and CDR2 are MNHEY and SVGAGI. CDR3 sequence reads: CASSYSGTGGFYEQYF. In DNA form, the CDR3 reads TGTGCCAGCAGTTACTCCGGGACAGGGGGCTTCTACGAGCAGTACTTC.

The rearrangement links TRBV14 to TRBJ1-4; perhaps TRBD1 as D (5 bases). CDR3 length equals 18 residues. The V end lost 0 bases, the J end lost 8 bases, and 22 bases lay between the germline ends. CDR1 is SGHDN and CDR2 is FVKESK in the germline V gene. Written as DNA, the CDR3 is TGTGCCAGCAGCCAAGAAGGGGAAGGGGCCCCGGGTAAAGAAAAACTGTTTTTT. Translation gives CASSQEGEGAPGKEKLFF.

This chain uses TRBV6-4 with TRBJ2-6, with 8 bases matching TRBD1. V lost 0 bases to trimming and J lost 2 bases; unmatched junction nucleotides: 6. This CDR3 is built from 18 residues. Germline assignment: CDR1 MRHNA and CDR2 SNTAGT. The CDR3 loop reads CASSDSGQGATGANVLTF. For the CDR3, the DNA is TGTGCCAGCAGTGACTCAGGGCAGGGGGCGACTGGGGCCAACGTCCTGACTTTC.

This rearrangement joins TRBV6-5 to TRBJ2-1; no definite D call. This CDR3 comprises 16 residues. With 0 bases removed from V and 6 bases from J, the gap between germline ends came to 15 bases. The germline V gene has CDR1 MNHEY and CDR2 SVGAGI. CDR3 in DNA: TGTGCCAGCAGTTACTCGACTCCCCCGGAAGCCAATGAGCAGTTCTTC. As protein: CASSYSTPPEANEQFF.

The rearrangement uses TRBV10-3 and TRBJ1-5, with 11 bases identical to TRBD1. After removal of 6 bases from V and 0 bases from J, the junction contained 7 bases not matched to a gene. The CDR3 consists of 17 residues. The germline CDR1 and CDR2 sequences are ENHRY and SYGVKD. This chain's CDR3 is CAISRLGQGGSNQPQHF. CDR3 sequence (DNA): TGTGCCATCAGCCGCCTGGGACAGGGGGGTAGCAATCAGCCCCAGCATTTT.

The rearrangement joins TRBV4-1 to TRBJ2-5; TRBD1 matches at 9 bases. CDR3 length equals 18 residues. V lost 0 bases to trimming and J lost 3 bases; unmatched junction nucleotides: 11. CDR1 and CDR2 (germline): MGHRA, YSYEKL. The CDR3 DNA reads TGCGCCAGCAGCCAAGACCATCCGCGACAGGGGGGGGAAGAGACCCAGTACTTC. The encoded protein is CASSQDHPRQGGEETQYF.

The CDR3 DNA sequence: TGCGCCAGCAGGAGGGAGGCGGATACGCAGTATTTT. This codes for CASRREADTQYF. The chain employs TRBV5-1 and TRBJ2-3; D is perhaps TRBD2 (6 bases). Trimming left V 5 bases short and J 6 bases short, with 10 bases between. Germline V gives CDR1 SGHRS, CDR2 YFSETQ. The CDR3 extends over 12 amino acids.

This clone occurred a few times. V and J are TRBV6-1 and TRBJ2-2; 10 bases fit TRBD1. The CDR3 contains 18 residues. Germline V gives CDR1 MNHNS, CDR2 SASEGT. With V trimmed by 0 bases and J by 5 bases, 9 bases remained unmatched. The CDR3 sequence: CASSEASPGQGRTGELFF. The CDR3 nucleotides are TGTGCCAGCAGTGAAGCCTCTCCGGGACAGGGGCGGACCGGGGAGCTGTTTTTT.

The chain joins TRBV6-1 to TRBJ1-2; D remains unclear. Germline CDR1 MNHNS, CDR2 SASEGT. V lost 2 bases and J lost 4, with 11 bases in between. This CDR3 has 14 amino acids. CDR3 nucleotides: TGTGCCAGCAGTGAAAGAGGCCCTCTCTATGGCTACACCTTC. Protein product: CASSERGPLYGYTF.

V gene TRBV11-2 combines with J gene TRBJ2-2; TRBD2 aligns across 7 bases. CDR1 and CDR2 (germline): SGHAT, FQNNGV. The CDR3 is 16 residues long. After removal of 5 bases from V and 3 bases from J, the junction contained 9 bases not matched to a gene. CDR3 loop: CASSLSTSVYTGELFF. In DNA form, the CDR3 reads TGTGCCAGCAGCCTCTCCACTAGCGTATACACCGGGGAGCTGTTTTTT.

This rearrangement joins TRBV25-1 to TRBJ1-4; no firm D call. The CDR3 totals 13 residues. CDR1 is MGHDK and CDR2 is SYGVNS in the germline V gene. The V gene lost 6 bases and the J gene lost 6 bases, with 11 bases spanning the gap. CDR3 nucleotides: TGTGCCAGCAGAGGCGGCGGAGATGAAAAACTGTTTTTT. This translates into CASRGGGDEKLFF.

The chain has TRBV15 and TRBJ1-3, with no clear D. There are 15 residues in the CDR3. The V gene's germline CDR1 is LNHNV and CDR2 YYDKDF (reference sequence). V lost 1 base, J lost 2 bases, and 9 bases lay in between. The CDR3, as DNA: TGTGCCACCAGCAGAGGGGAGTATCCTGGAAACACCATATATTTT. Amino acid sequence: CATSRGEYPGNTIYF.